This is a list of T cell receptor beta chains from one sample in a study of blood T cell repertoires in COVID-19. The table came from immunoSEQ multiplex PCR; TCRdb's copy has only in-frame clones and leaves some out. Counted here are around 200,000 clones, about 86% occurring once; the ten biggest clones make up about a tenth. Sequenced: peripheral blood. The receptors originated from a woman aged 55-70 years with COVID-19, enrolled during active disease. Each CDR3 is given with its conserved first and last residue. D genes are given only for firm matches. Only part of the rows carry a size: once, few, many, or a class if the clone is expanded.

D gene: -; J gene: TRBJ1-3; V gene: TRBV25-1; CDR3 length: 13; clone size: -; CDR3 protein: CASDQGNGNTIYF; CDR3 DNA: TGTGCCAGCGACCAGGGTAACGGAAACACCATATATTTT
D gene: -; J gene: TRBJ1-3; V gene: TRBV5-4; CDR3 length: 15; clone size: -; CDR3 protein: CASSLAGEPGNTIYF; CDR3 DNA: TGTGCCAGCAGCTTGGCCGGGGAACCTGGAAACACCATATATTTT
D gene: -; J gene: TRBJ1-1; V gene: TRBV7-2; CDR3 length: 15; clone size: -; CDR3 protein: CASSPRRPLNTEAFF; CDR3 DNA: TGTGCCAGCAGCCCGCGGCGGCCACTAAACACTGAAGCTTTCTTT
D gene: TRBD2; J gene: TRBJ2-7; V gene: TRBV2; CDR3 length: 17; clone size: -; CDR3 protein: CASSAALAGGPGYEQYF; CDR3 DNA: TGTGCCAGCAGTGCTGCGCTAGCGGGAGGGCCCGGTTACGAGCAGTACTTC
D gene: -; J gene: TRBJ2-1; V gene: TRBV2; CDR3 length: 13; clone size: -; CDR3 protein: CASSERIYNEQFF; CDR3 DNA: TGTGCCAGCAGTGAGCGCATCTACAATGAGCAGTTCTTC
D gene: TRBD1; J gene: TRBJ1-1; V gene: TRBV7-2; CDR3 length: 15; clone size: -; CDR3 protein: CASSLRTGTNTEAFF; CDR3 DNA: TGTGCCAGCAGCCTAAGGACAGGGACGAACACTGAAGCTTTCTTT
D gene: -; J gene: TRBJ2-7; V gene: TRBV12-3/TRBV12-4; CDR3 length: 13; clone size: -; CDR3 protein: CASSLTQGGEQYF; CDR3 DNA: TGTGCCAGCAGTTTAACACAGGGTGGGGAGCAGTACTTC
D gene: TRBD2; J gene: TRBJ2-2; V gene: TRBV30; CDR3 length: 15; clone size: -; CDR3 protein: CAWTPTSGNTGELFF; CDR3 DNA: TGTGCCTGGACGCCTACTAGCGGAAACACCGGGGAGCTGTTTTTT
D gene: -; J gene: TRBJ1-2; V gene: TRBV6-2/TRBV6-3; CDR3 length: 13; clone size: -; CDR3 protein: CASSYRAGSGYTF; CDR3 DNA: TGTGCCAGCAGTTACAGGGCAGGGTCTGGCTACACCTTC
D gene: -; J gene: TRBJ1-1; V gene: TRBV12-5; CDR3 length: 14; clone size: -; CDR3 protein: CASGLHTGITEAFF; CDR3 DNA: TGTGCTAGTGGCCTTCACACAGGGATCACTGAAGCTTTCTTT
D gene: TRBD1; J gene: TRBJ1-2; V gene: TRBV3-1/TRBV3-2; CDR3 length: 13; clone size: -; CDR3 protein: CASSPRTGEGYTF; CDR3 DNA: TGTGCCAGCAGCCCTCGGACAGGGGAAGGCTACACCTTC
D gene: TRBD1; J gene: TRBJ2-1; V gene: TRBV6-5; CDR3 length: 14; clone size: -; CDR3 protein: CASSRDREVHEQFF; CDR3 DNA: TGTGCCAGCAGCCGGGACAGGGAAGTCCATGAGCAGTTCTTC
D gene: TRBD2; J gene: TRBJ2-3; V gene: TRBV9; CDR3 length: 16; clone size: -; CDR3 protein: CASSAPGREATDTQYF; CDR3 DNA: TGTGCCAGCAGCGCCCCCGGGCGGGAGGCCACAGATACGCAGTATTTT
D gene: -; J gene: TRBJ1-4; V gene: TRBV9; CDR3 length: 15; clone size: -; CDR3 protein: CASSSGLVTNEKLFF; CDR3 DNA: TGTGCCAGCAGCTCAGGGTTGGTGACTAATGAAAAACTGTTTTTT
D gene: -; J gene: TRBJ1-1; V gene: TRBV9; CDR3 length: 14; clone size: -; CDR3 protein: CASSVDRVNTEAFF; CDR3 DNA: TGTGCCAGCAGCGTAGACAGGGTGAACACTGAAGCTTTCTTT
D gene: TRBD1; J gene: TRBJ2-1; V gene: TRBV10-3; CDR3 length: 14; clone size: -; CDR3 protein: CAGGQGVGDNEQFF; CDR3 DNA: TGTGCCGGGGGACAGGGGGTAGGCGACAATGAGCAGTTCTTC
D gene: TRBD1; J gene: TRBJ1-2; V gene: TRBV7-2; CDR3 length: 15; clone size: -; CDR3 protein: CASSLAGQGALGYTF; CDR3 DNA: TGTGCCAGCAGCTTAGCTGGCCAGGGGGCGCTGGGCTACACCTTC
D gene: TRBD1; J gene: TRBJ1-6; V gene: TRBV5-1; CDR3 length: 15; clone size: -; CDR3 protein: CASSSGQERNSPLHF; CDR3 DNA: TGCGCCAGCAGCTCGGGACAGGAGAGAAATTCACCCCTCCACTTT
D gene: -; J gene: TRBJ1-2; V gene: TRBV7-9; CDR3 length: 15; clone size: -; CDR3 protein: CASTQVPSANYGYTF; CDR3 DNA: TGTGCCAGCACCCAGGTCCCCTCTGCTAACTATGGCTACACCTTC
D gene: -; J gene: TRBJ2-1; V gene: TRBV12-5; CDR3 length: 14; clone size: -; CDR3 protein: CASGLGDSSNEQFF; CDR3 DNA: TGTGCTAGTGGTTTGGGGGACTCGAGCAATGAGCAGTTCTTC
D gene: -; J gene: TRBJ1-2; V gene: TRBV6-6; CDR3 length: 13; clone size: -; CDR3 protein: CASSYQESYGYTF; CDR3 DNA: TGTGCCAGCAGTTACCAGGAAAGCTATGGCTACACCTTC
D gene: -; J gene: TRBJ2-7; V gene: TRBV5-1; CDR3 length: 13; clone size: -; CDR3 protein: CASSYGSSYEQYF; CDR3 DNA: TGCGCCAGCAGTTACGGGAGCTCCTACGAGCAGTACTTC
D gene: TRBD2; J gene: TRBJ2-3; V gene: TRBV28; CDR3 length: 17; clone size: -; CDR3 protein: CASSLQAPGLAGDTQYF; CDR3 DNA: TGTGCCAGCAGCCTCCAAGCCCCGGGACTAGCAGGGGATACGCAGTATTTT
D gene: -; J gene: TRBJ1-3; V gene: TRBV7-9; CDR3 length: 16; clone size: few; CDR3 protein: CASSIGSGPSGNTIYF; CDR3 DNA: TGTGCCAGCAGCATCGGAAGCGGACCCTCTGGAAACACCATATATTTT
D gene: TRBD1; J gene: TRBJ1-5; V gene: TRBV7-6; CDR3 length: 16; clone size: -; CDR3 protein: CASSFGGQGAHQPQHF; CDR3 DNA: TGTGCCAGCAGCTTTGGTGGACAGGGTGCTCATCAGCCCCAGCATTTT
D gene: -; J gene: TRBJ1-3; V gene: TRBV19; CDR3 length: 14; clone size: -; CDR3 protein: CASSRGDPGNTIYF; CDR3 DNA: TGTGCCAGTAGTCGGGGGGATCCTGGAAACACCATATATTTT
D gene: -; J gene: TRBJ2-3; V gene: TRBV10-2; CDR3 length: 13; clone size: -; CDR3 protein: CASSLRGADTQYF; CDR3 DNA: TGCGCCAGCAGCCTCCGCGGAGCAGATACGCAGTATTTT
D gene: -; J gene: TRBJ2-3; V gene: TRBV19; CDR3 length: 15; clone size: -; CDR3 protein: CASRTNSMPTDTQYF; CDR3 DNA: TGTGCCAGTAGAACGAACAGTATGCCCACAGATACGCAGTATTTT
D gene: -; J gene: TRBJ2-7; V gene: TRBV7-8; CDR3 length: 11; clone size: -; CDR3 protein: CASSPLTEQYF; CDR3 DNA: TGTGCCAGCAGCCCCCTCACTGAGCAGTACTTC
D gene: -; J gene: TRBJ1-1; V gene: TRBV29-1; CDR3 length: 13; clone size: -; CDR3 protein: CSGHGQMNTEAFF; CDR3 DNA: TGCAGCGGACATGGACAGATGAACACTGAAGCTTTCTTT
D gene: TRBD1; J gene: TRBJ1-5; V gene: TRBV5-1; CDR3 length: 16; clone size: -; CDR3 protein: CASSLGDRGLNQPQHF; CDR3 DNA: TGCGCCAGCAGCTTAGGGGACAGGGGTCTTAATCAGCCCCAGCATTTT
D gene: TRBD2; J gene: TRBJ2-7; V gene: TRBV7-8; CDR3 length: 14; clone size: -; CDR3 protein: CASSLTSGTYEQYF; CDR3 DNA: TGTGCCAGCAGCTTAACTAGCGGGACCTACGAGCAGTACTTC
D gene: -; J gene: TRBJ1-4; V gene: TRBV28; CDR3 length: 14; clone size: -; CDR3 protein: CASSLIATNEKLFF; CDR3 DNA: TGTGCCAGCAGTTTGATAGCAACTAATGAAAAACTGTTTTTT
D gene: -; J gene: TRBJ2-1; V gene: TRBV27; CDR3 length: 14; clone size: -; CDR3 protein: CASSSLFSYNEQFF; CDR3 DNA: TGTGCCAGCAGTTCCCTATTCTCCTACAATGAGCAGTTCTTC
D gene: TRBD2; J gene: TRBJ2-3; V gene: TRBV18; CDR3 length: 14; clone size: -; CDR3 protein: CASSPGLAGDTQYF; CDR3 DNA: TGTGCCAGCTCACCCGGACTAGCGGGGGATACGCAGTATTTT
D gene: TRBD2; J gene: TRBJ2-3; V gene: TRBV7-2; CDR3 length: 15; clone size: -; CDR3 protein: CASSETSGRADTQYF; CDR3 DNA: TGTGCCAGCAGCGAGACTAGCGGGAGGGCAGATACGCAGTATTTT
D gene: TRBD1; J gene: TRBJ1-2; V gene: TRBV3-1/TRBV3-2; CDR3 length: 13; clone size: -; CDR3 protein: CASSLRGQGGYTF; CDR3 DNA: TGTGCCAGCAGCCTCAGGGGGCAAGGTGGCTACACCTTC
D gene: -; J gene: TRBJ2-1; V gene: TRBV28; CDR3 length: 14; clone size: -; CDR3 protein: CASTRGFPYNEQFF; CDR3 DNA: TGTGCCAGCACCAGGGGTTTTCCTTACAATGAGCAGTTCTTC
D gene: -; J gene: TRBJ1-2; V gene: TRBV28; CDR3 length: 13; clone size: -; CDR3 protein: CATVIGDTYGYTF; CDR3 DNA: TGTGCCACAGTAATAGGGGACACCTATGGCTACACCTTC
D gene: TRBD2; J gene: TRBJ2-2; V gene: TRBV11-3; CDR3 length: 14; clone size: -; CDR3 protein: CASRFSGKGGELFF; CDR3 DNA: TGTGCCAGCAGGTTTAGCGGGAAGGGCGGGGAGCTGTTTTTT
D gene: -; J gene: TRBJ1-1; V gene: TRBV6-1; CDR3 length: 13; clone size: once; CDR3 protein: CASSEQAPLEAFF; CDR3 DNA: TGTGCCAGCAGTGAACAGGCTCCGCTAGAAGCTTTCTTT
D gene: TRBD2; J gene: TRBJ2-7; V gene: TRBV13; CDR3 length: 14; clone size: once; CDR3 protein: CASSSSGKSYEQYF; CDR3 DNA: TGTGCCAGCAGCTCCAGCGGGAAATCCTACGAGCAGTACTTC
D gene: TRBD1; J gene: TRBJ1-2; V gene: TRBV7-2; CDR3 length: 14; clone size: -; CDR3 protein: CASSIRQGAYGYTF; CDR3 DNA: TGTGCCAGCAGCATAAGACAGGGGGCCTATGGCTACACCTTC
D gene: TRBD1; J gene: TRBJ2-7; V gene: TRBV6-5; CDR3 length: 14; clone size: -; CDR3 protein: CASSLRQGDYEQYF; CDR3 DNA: TGTGCCAGCAGCCTTAGACAGGGGGATTACGAGCAGTACTTC
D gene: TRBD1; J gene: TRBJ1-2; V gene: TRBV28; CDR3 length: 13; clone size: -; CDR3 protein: CASGTGLNYGYTF; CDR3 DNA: TGTGCCAGCGGGACAGGGCTTAACTATGGCTACACCTTC
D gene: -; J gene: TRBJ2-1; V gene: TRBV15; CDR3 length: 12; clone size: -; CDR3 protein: CATSRERNEQFF; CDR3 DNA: TGTGCCACCAGCAGAGAGAGGAATGAGCAGTTCTTC
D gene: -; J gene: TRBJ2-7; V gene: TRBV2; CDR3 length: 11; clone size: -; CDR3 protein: CANILGYEQYF; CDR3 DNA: TGTGCCAATATACTCGGCTACGAGCAGTACTTC
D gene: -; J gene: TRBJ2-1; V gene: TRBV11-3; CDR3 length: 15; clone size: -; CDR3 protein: CASSSFGGTYNEQFF; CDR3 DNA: TGTGCCAGCAGCTCCTTTGGCGGGACCTACAATGAGCAGTTCTTC
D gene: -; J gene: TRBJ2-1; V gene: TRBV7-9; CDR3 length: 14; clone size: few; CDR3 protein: CASSLERQNNEQFF; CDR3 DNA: TGTGCCAGCAGCTTGGAACGACAGAACAATGAGCAGTTCTTC
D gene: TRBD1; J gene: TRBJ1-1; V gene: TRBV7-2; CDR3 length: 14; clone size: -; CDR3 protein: CASSPRGSVTEAFF; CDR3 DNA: TGTGCCAGCAGCCCCAGGGGGAGTGTTACTGAAGCTTTCTTT
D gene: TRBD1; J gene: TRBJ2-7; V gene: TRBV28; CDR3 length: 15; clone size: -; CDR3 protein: CASSLWTGGSYEQYF; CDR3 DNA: TGTGCCAGCAGTTTATGGACAGGGGGCAGCTACGAGCAGTACTTC
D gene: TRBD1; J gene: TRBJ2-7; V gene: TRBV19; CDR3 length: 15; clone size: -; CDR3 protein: CASSHTPTGLGEQYF; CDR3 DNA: TGTGCCAGTAGCCATACCCCGACAGGGCTGGGGGAGCAGTACTTC
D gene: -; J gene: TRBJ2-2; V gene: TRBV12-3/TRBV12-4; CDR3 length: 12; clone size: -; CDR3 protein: CASSLGAGELFF; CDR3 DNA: TGTGCCAGCAGTTTGGGCGCCGGGGAGCTGTTTTTT
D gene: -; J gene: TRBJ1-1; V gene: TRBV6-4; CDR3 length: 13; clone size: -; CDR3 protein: CASSEEAGTEAFF; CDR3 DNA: TGTGCCAGCAGTGAAGAAGCGGGCACTGAAGCTTTCTTT